This T cell receptor (beta chain) came from a study of control samples from healthy donors and cancer patients. Germline lookup yields CDR1 LNHDA and CDR2 SQIVND (reference sequence). This CDR3 comprises 14 residues. The V segment lost 5 bases and the J segment 4 bases; nucleotides outside the gene matches: 6. TCRdb keeps only in-frame clones here, not all; method: immunoSEQ multiplex PCR. The sample contains 55,000 to 65,000 clones, over 75% of which appear only once. What was sequenced was PBMCs. This TCR derives from a woman aged 60-75 years with lung cancer. The chain has TRBV19 and TRBJ1-1; 8 bases line up with TRBD1. The DNA for the CDR3 is TGTGCCAGTAGTGCCCAGGGGGCTGGCACTGAAGCTTTCTTT. It codes for CASSAQGAGTEAFF. Using reference TRBV19 and TRBJ1-1 for the parts outside the CDR3, the full variable domain is DGGITQSPKYLFRKEGQNVTLSCEQNLNHDAMYWYRQDPGQGLRLIYYSQIVNDFQKGDIAEGYSVSREKKESFPLTVTSAQKNPTAFYLCASSAQGAGTEAFFGQGTRLTVV.